Listed below are T cell receptor beta chains from one sample, sequenced in a study of radiotherapy plus CTLA-4 blockade in lung cancer. Generated by immunoSEQ multiplex PCR, the TCRdb table keeps only in-frame clones and is missing some. The profile covers roughly 48,000 clones, with approximately 78% appearing a single time and about 3.3% taken by the ten largest. This material consisted of peripheral blood, taken from a patient treated with radiotherapy plus ipilimumab. The receptors were sampled from a human donor with non-small cell lung cancer who had stable disease on radiotherapy plus ipilimumab. The CDR3 runs from the conserved cysteine through the conserved F or W. Each record gives: V gene, J gene, D gene, clone size, CDR3 DNA, CDR3 protein. D genes are given only for firm matches. Only part of the rows carry a size: once, few, many, or a class if the clone is expanded.

v_gene: TRBV28
j_gene: TRBJ2-5
d_gene: NA
abundance: NA
CDR3nt: TGTGCCAGCAGTCCTCCCCTAGCTCGGACCAACCAAGAGACCCAGTACTTC
CDR3aa: CASSPPLARTNQETQYF

v_gene: TRBV7-2
j_gene: TRBJ1-2
d_gene: TRBD1
abundance: NA
CDR3nt: TGTGCCAGCAGCTTAGCGGGGGCAGGGGGTGGCTACACCTTC
CDR3aa: CASSLAGAGGGYTF

v_gene: TRBV5-1
j_gene: TRBJ2-7
d_gene: TRBD1
abundance: NA
CDR3nt: TGCGCCAGCAGCCCCGGACAGGCCACCTACGAGCAGTACTTC
CDR3aa: CASSPGQATYEQYF

v_gene: TRBV6-1
j_gene: TRBJ2-1
d_gene: NA
abundance: NA
CDR3nt: TGTGCCAGCACCTTCCTTTATGAGCAGTTCTTC
CDR3aa: CASTFLYEQFF

v_gene: TRBV28
j_gene: TRBJ2-3
d_gene: NA
abundance: NA
CDR3nt: TGTGCCAGCAGTCCCCCGGGACTGACAGATACGCAGTATTTT
CDR3aa: CASSPPGLTDTQYF

v_gene: TRBV28
j_gene: TRBJ1-1
d_gene: NA
abundance: NA
CDR3nt: TGTGCCAGCAGCTCCGGAGGGTTGTCTGAAGCTTTCTTT
CDR3aa: CASSSGGLSEAFF

v_gene: TRBV19
j_gene: TRBJ1-1
d_gene: TRBD1
abundance: NA
CDR3nt: TGTGCCAGTAGTACGGGACAGGGGACTGAAGCTTTCTTT
CDR3aa: CASSTGQGTEAFF

v_gene: TRBV15
j_gene: TRBJ2-7
d_gene: TRBD2
abundance: once
CDR3nt: TGTGCCACCAAAGAGGCTAGCGGCGAATCCTACGAGCAGTACTTC
CDR3aa: CATKEASGESYEQYF

v_gene: TRBV9
j_gene: TRBJ2-3
d_gene: TRBD1
abundance: NA
CDR3nt: TGTGCCAGCAGCGTATCTCCAGGGGGCTCTAGCACAGATACGCAGTATTTT
CDR3aa: CASSVSPGGSSTDTQYF

v_gene: TRBV6-1
j_gene: TRBJ2-7
d_gene: TRBD1
abundance: few
CDR3nt: TGTGCCAGCAGTGCGGACAGGGTAGAGCAGTACTTC
CDR3aa: CASSADRVEQYF

v_gene: TRBV30
j_gene: TRBJ2-3
d_gene: NA
abundance: NA
CDR3nt: TGTGCCTGGAGCGGACTCCAAGGGGATACGCAGTATTTT
CDR3aa: CAWSGLQGDTQYF

v_gene: TRBV2
j_gene: TRBJ2-7
d_gene: TRBD1
abundance: NA
CDR3nt: TGTGCCAGCAGTGAATACAGGGGCCCGGGTACCTACTACGAGCAGTACTTC
CDR3aa: CASSEYRGPGTYYEQYF

v_gene: TRBV9
j_gene: TRBJ2-3
d_gene: NA
abundance: NA
CDR3nt: TGTGCCAGCAGCGTACAGACTAGTCTCACAGATACGCAGTATTTT
CDR3aa: CASSVQTSLTDTQYF

v_gene: TRBV11-1
j_gene: TRBJ2-1
d_gene: TRBD1
abundance: NA
CDR3nt: TGTGCCAGCAGCTTAGGGACAGGGGGTTACAATGAGCAGTTCTTC
CDR3aa: CASSLGTGGYNEQFF

v_gene: TRBV27
j_gene: TRBJ2-7
d_gene: TRBD2
abundance: NA
CDR3nt: TGTGCCAGCAGTCCCCCCTGGGGTTCTAGCGGCTACTCCTACGAGCAGTACTTC
CDR3aa: CASSPPWGSSGYSYEQYF

v_gene: TRBV29-1
j_gene: TRBJ2-1
d_gene: TRBD2
abundance: NA
CDR3nt: TGCAGCGTTGAAAAGCTAGCGGGAGGGTACAATGAGCAGTTCTTC
CDR3aa: CSVEKLAGGYNEQFF

v_gene: TRBV9
j_gene: TRBJ2-7
d_gene: NA
abundance: few
CDR3nt: TGTGCCAGCAGCGCCAGTCCGGGGGCCTACGAGCAGTACTTC
CDR3aa: CASSASPGAYEQYF

v_gene: TRBV7-7
j_gene: TRBJ2-1
d_gene: TRBD2
abundance: NA
CDR3nt: TGTGCTAGCAGCTTAGCAGTTAGCGGGAGTGATGAGCAGTTCTTC
CDR3aa: CASSLAVSGSDEQFF

v_gene: TRBV29-1
j_gene: TRBJ2-3
d_gene: TRBD2
abundance: NA
CDR3nt: TGCAGCGCCCGGACTAGCGGCACAGATACGCAGTATTTT
CDR3aa: CSARTSGTDTQYF

v_gene: TRBV28
j_gene: TRBJ1-1
d_gene: NA
abundance: NA
CDR3nt: TGTGCCAGCATTCCTCAGGGTGGGGTGCACACTGAAGCTTTCTTT
CDR3aa: CASIPQGGVHTEAFF

v_gene: TRBV5-1
j_gene: TRBJ1-1
d_gene: NA
abundance: NA
CDR3nt: TGCGCCAGCATGGGCGGGGCATCAGTAAACACTGAAGCTTTCTTT
CDR3aa: CASMGGASVNTEAFF

v_gene: TRBV4-1
j_gene: TRBJ2-7
d_gene: NA
abundance: NA
CDR3nt: TGCGCCAGCAGCCACACGTCGCTAGCTACCTACGGGCAGTACTTC
CDR3aa: CASSHTSLATYGQYF

v_gene: TRBV10-3
j_gene: TRBJ2-3
d_gene: TRBD1
abundance: NA
CDR3nt: TGTGCCATCAGTGACCTACTGAGGACAGGGGGCAATGATACGCAGTATTTT
CDR3aa: CAISDLLRTGGNDTQYF

v_gene: TRBV19
j_gene: TRBJ2-3
d_gene: NA
abundance: NA
CDR3nt: TGTGCCAGTAGTCTCGGACTCGGAGATACGCAGTATTTT
CDR3aa: CASSLGLGDTQYF

v_gene: TRBV5-1
j_gene: TRBJ2-7
d_gene: NA
abundance: NA
CDR3nt: TGCGCCAGCAGCCCGGGTGCAGGGTCCGGTATGAATTACGAGCAGTACTTC
CDR3aa: CASSPGAGSGMNYEQYF

v_gene: TRBV18
j_gene: TRBJ2-7
d_gene: TRBD1
abundance: NA
CDR3nt: TGTGCCAGCTCACGGACAGGGGACGAGCAGTACTTC
CDR3aa: CASSRTGDEQYF

v_gene: TRBV9
j_gene: TRBJ1-2
d_gene: TRBD1
abundance: once
CDR3nt: TGTGCCAGCAGCGTTTGGCAGGGGGCAAACTATGGCTACACCTTC
CDR3aa: CASSVWQGANYGYTF

v_gene: TRBV10-3
j_gene: TRBJ1-2
d_gene: NA
abundance: NA
CDR3nt: TGTGCCATCAGCAACAGGATTAACTATGGCTACACCTTC
CDR3aa: CAISNRINYGYTF